The entry below describes one T cell receptor (beta chain). The data belong to a study of blood T cell repertoires in COVID-19. About the study: Whether acute or convalescent, the COVID-19 samples came from the United States, Italy and Spain. Sources were T cells, B-cell-depleted T cells, or PBMCs; the material itself was cDNA or gDNA.

Here immunoSEQ multiplex PCR was the method, and the copy in TCRdb shows in-frame clones only, minus some. The table lists about 43,000 clones, roughly 85% of them singletons. V was shortened by 0 bases and J by 4 bases, with 14 bases between the two germline ends. The CDR3 contains 16 residues. Per germline, CDR1 SGHDT and CDR2 YYEEEE. This TCR derives from a man aged 55 to 70 with active COVID-19. Sequencing was performed on peripheral blood. The V call is TRBV5-6, the J call TRBJ2-1; no clear D. Here the CDR3 reads CASSLASSGWYNEQFF. As DNA, the CDR3 is TGTGCCAGCAGCTTGGCCAGCTCAGGCTGGTACAATGAGCAGTTCTTC.